A single sample gave rise to the 2 T cell receptor beta chains below, sequenced in a study of neurological immune-mediated disorders. TCRdb re-called the 5' RACE reads with MiXCR, one entry per CDR3 protein. Seen here are tens of thousands of distinct CDR3 sequences, 12% observed once, and the top ten hold around 1.3%. The specimen was PBMCs. The receptors were gathered from a female donor in good health.

This clonotype rates as medium-sized. The gene calls are TRBV29-1 and TRBJ1-4, with D possibly TRBD1 on 6 matching bases. CDR3 length equals 20 residues. CDR1 is SQVTM, CDR2 ANQGSEA, per germline. The V and J ends lost 0 bases and 7 bases respectively, with 30 bases between them. CDR3 in amino acids: CSVEDPGVSAGAGGIEKLFF. The CDR3 DNA reads as TGCAGCGTTGAAGACCCGGGAGTTTCAGCAGGGGCCGGTGGGATTGAAAAACTGTTTTTT. The whole variable domain, filled in from reference TRBV29-1 and TRBJ1-4, reads SAVISQKPSRDICQRGTSLTIQCQVDSQVTMMFWYRQQPGQSLTLIATANQGSEATYESGFVIDKFPISRPNLTFSTLTVSNMSPEDSSIYLCSVEDPGVSAGAGGIEKLFFGSGTQLSVL.

This clonotype was picked up many times. The chain is built from TRBV12-3 or TRBV12-4 and TRBJ2-5; no clear D gene. Between the trimmed V and J ends, which lost 4 bases and 0 bases, there was a span of 9 bases. The CDR3 is 14 residues long. Here the CDR3 reads CASSSRLYQETQYF. The CDR3 bases are TGTGCCAGCAGTTCAAGACTGTACCAAGAGACCCAGTACTTC.